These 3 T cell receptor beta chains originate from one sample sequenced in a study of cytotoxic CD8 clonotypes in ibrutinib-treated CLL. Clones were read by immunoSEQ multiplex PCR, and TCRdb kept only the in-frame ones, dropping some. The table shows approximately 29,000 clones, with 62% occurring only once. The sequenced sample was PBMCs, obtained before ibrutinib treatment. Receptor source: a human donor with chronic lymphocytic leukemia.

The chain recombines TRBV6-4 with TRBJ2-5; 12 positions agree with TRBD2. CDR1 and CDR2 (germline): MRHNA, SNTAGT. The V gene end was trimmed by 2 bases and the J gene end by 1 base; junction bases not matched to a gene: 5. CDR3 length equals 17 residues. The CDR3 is CASSDPELAGGQETQYF. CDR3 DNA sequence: TGTGCCAGCAGTGACCCAGAACTAGCGGGGGGCCAAGAGACCCAGTACTTC.

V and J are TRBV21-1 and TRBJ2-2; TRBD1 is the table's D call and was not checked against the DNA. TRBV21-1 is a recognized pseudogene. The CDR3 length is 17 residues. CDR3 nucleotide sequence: TGTGCCAGCAGCAAAGCCTACAGCCAGAGACCCACCGGGGAGCTGTTTTTT. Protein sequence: CASSKAYSQRPTGELFF.

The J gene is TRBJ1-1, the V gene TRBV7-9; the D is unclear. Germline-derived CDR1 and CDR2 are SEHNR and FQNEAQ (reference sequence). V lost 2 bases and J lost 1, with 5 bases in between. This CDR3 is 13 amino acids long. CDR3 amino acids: CASSLWGNTEAFF. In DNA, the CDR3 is TGTGCCAGCAGCTTATGGGGGAACACTGAAGCTTTCTTT.